A single sample is the source of the 6 T cell receptor beta chains below, sequenced in a study of T cell responses to AZD1222 COVID-19 vaccine. This table comes from immunoSEQ multiplex PCR, and its TCRdb copy is limited to in-frame clones, with some not included. Altogether fewer than 200,000 clones are present, roughly 88% being singletons, with the ten largest covering over 4%. Sequencing was performed on peripheral blood, taken 28 days after the second AZD1222 dose. The receptors come from an adult who received the AZD1222 COVID-19 vaccine.

This clone was found once. The chain uses TRBV4-1 and TRBJ2-1, with TRBD1 identical over 9 bases. V lost 3 bases, J lost 8 bases, and 11 bases stayed unmatched. CDR3 size: 16 residues. Germline-derived CDR1 and CDR2 are MGHRA and YSYEKL. The CDR3 region has the DNA TGCGCCAGCAGCCAGCTAGGGACAGGGATAGTCGATGAGCAGTTCTTC. Protein sequence: CASSQLGTGIVDEQFF.

This clone was counted once. The chain is built from TRBV10-3 and TRBJ1-2; no clear D gene. The germline V gene has CDR1 ENHRY and CDR2 SYGVKD. The CDR3 sequence is 12 residues long. V dropped 2 bases and J dropped 8 bases, with 9 bases sitting between them. CDR3 sequence reads: CAISETQPGYTF. CDR3 in DNA: TGTGCCATCAGTGAGACGCAACCCGGCTACACCTTC.

The V call is TRBV10-3, the J call TRBJ2-1, with 7 bases that match TRBD2. J lost 9 bases, V lost 8 bases, and 13 bases had no gene match. The germline V gene has CDR1 ENHRY and CDR2 SYGVKD. The CDR3 spans 14 residues. The CDR3 sequence is CAISVSGGGVEQFF. CDR3 nucleotides: TGTGCCATCTCCGTTAGTGGGGGGGGAGTTGAGCAGTTCTTC.

The rearrangement links TRBV5-5 to TRBJ2-5; tentative D call: TRBD2 (6 bases). The CDR3 is 14 amino acids. Germline CDR1 and CDR2: SGHKS and YYEKEE (reference sequence). V was trimmed by 2 bases and J by 3 bases, leaving 11 bases between them. The CDR3 DNA is TGTGCCAGCAGCTTACCGGGGGACGAAGAGACCCAGTACTTC. It translates to CASSLPGDEETQYF.

This chain links TRBV7-9 with TRBJ2-1; 11 bases fit TRBD1. This CDR3 spans 13 amino acids. J was trimmed by 14 bases and V by 7 bases; bases with no gene match: 10. Germline values: CDR1 SEHNR, CDR2 FQNEAQ (reference sequence). CDR3 amino acids: CASTHNPGQGEFF. In DNA form, the CDR3 reads TGTGCCAGCACCCATAATCCGGGACAGGGGGAGTTCTTC.

The chain combines TRBV2 with TRBJ2-5, with 9 nucleotides matching TRBD2. J lost 1 base, V lost 5 bases, and 11 bases had no gene match. Germline values: CDR1 SNHLY, CDR2 FYNNEI. The CDR3 runs to 17 residues. The CDR3 here is CASSRNSAGGTQETQYF. The CDR3, as DNA: TGTGCCAGCAGTAGAAACTCTGCGGGGGGGACCCAAGAGACCCAGTACTTC.